The subject of this entry is one TCR beta chain. The CDR3 is made up of 14 amino acids. V lost 6 bases, J lost 1 base, and 12 bases lay in between. The germline CDR1 and CDR2 sequences are MNHEY and SVGAGI. This sample is drawn from a study of shared T cell receptors in the human thymus. Using immunoSEQ multiplex PCR, the repertoire was profiled, and TCRdb retains in-frame clones only, with some absent. The sample yields some 660,000 clones, more than 75% seen once. These data were also filed under a second study, of human thymus T cells. Turning to that study: Having corrective surgery for congenital heart defects, healthy Finnish infants were the ones who donated. During corrective heart surgery, resections were taken, and the thymus tissue came from them. Apparent skewing of V and J gene usage characterized both thymic and blood repertoires. A high degree of thymic repertoire overlap among unrelated individuals was reported in related research.

The clonotype comes from a boy in the first two years of life with a congenital heart defect. The sequenced material came from thymocytes. This chain uses TRBV6-5 with TRBJ1-1; D might be TRBD1 (5 bases). Here the CDR3 DNA reads TGTGCCAGCAGCATCAGACAGCAGAACACTGAAGCTTTCTTT. Amino acids: CASSIRQQNTEAFF.